This T cell receptor (beta chain) is drawn from a study of blood T cell repertoires in COVID-19. In the study overall: The study drew acute and convalescent COVID-19 samples from the United States, Italy and Spain. The cDNA or gDNA used as material had been derived from T cells, B-cell-depleted T cells, or PBMCs.

In the study's own analysis: Cell counts per sample came from amplifying reference gene primers. Clones were sequenced by immunoSEQ multiplex PCR, and TCRdb holds only the in-frame ones, with some missing. Clonal size and the V and J genes are those of that table, whereas D and trimming came from the DNA. The sample lists 200,000 to 250,000 clones, approximately 88% occurring once. CDR1 and CDR2 (germline): KGHDR, SFDVKD. Trimming removed 3 bases from V and 4 bases from J; junction bases left unmatched: 4. CDR3 length equals 15 residues. This TCR was sampled from a man in his sixties who had recovered from COVID-19. This chain connects TRBV24-1 to TRBJ2-7; 11 nucleotides line up with TRBD1. Material: peripheral blood. The DNA of the CDR3 is TGTGCCACCAGTGATACCGGGACAGGGGGGTACGAGCAGTACTTC. Its translation: CATSDTGTGGYEQYF.